This is a list of T cell receptor beta chains from one sample in a study of blood T cells in healthy people across ages. TCRdb re-called the 5' RACE reads with MiXCR, one entry per CDR3 protein. The sample has 660,000 or so distinct CDR3 sequences, around three fifths seen once; the top ten hold 30% to 40%. The sequencing sample was made of blood. These receptors all come from a man aged 55 to 69 in good health. Both conserved end residues are part of each CDR3. The D gene is left open where the match is weak. Part of the rows lack a size; the others show once, few, many or a class for expanded clones.

TRBJ2-3 TRBV29-1 . . CSVEGGYRQSGDTQYF TGCAGCGTTGAAGGCGGATATAGACAGTCAGGAGATACGCAGTATTTT
TRBJ2-7 TRBV9 . . CASSVGGGLFYEQYF TGTGCCAGCAGCGTAGGGGGGGGCCTTTTCTACGAGCAGTACTTC
TRBJ2-5 TRBV13 few TRBD2 CASSKGLAGGRRETQYF TGTGCCAGCAGCAAGGGACTAGCGGGGGGGCGGCGAGAGACCCAGTACTTC
TRBJ2-7 TRBV7-6 . TRBD2 CASSPRLAGSYNEQYF TGTGCCAGCAGCCCCCGCTTAGCGGGATCCTACAATGAGCAGTACTTC
TRBJ2-1 TRBV13 once . CASSLDVPPYEQFF TGTGCCAGCAGCTTAGACGTTCCCCCCTACGAGCAGTTCTTC
TRBJ2-3 TRBV20-1 . TRBD1 CSARRGGQGAFADTQYF TGCAGTGCTAGACGCGGCGGGCAGGGGGCGTTCGCAGATACGCAGTATTTT
TRBJ2-5 TRBV4-1 once TRBD2 CASSQDQSAGGRETQYF TGCGCCAGCAGCCAAGATCAGTCGGCGGGGGGTCGAGAGACCCAGTACTTC
TRBJ2-4 TRBV21-1 . . CASKSLAKNIQYF TGTGCCAGCAAGAGCTTAGCCAAAAACATTCAGTACTTC
TRBJ2-1 TRBV20-1 . . CSGVRRMNEQFF TGCAGTGGGGTTAGGAGGATGAATGAGCAGTTCTTC
TRBJ2-5 TRBV3-1 . . CASSLEWETQYF TGTGCCAGCAGCCTCGAATGGGAGACCCAGTACTTC
TRBJ2-5 TRBV6-5 . . CATTGPLQETQYF TGTGCCACAACGGGGCCCCTCCAAGAGACCCAGTACTTC